Listed below are T cell receptor beta chains from one sample, sequenced in a study of blood T cell repertoires in COVID-19. Clones were sequenced by immunoSEQ multiplex PCR, and TCRdb holds only the in-frame ones, with some missing. In the table there are about 310,000 clones, more than 70% of which are singletons. Material for sequencing was peripheral blood. These receptors all stem from a woman aged 50 to 60 who had recovered from COVID-19. CDR3s include the opening cysteine and the closing phenylalanine or tryptophan. A D gene is named only where the DNA matches it firmly. Clone sizes are given selectively: once, few, many, or a class where the clone is expanded.

v_gene	len	j_gene	d_gene	abundance	CDR3nt	CDR3aa
TRBV19	14	TRBJ1-1	TRBD1	NA	TGTGCCAGTAGTGTAACAGGGGCGAACACTGAAGCTTTCTTT	CASSVTGANTEAFF
TRBV2	14	TRBJ2-3	TRBD2	NA	TGTGCCAGCAGTGGGACTAGCGGCACAGATACGCAGTATTTT	CASSGTSGTDTQYF
TRBV10-3	15	TRBJ2-3	TRBD2	once	TGTGCCATCAGTGGTACTAGCGGGGCGGGAAATACGCAGTATTTT	CAISGTSGAGNTQYF
TRBV3-1/TRBV3-2	14	TRBJ1-6	NA	NA	TGTGCCAGCAGCCAGCCTACAGGCAATTCACCCCTCCACTTT	CASSQPTGNSPLHF
TRBV19	12	TRBJ2-2	NA	NA	TGTGCCACTAGTGGACGGGGGAATGAGCTGTTTTTT	CATSGRGNELFF
TRBV12-3/TRBV12-4	13	TRBJ1-2	TRBD1	NA	TGTGCCAGCAGTGGGGACAGGGGAGGCGGCTACACCTTC	CASSGDRGGGYTF
TRBV4-1	12	TRBJ2-3	NA	NA	TGCGCCAGCAGCCATGGGGAGGATACGCAGTATTTT	CASSHGEDTQYF
TRBV4-1	15	TRBJ1-1	TRBD1	NA	TGCGCCAGCAGCCAAGAGGGACAGTTGAACACTGAAGCTTTCTTT	CASSQEGQLNTEAFF
TRBV19	17	TRBJ2-3	TRBD2	NA	TGTGCCAGTAGTATAGGCGCTAGCGGGAGGAACACAGATACGCAGTATTTT	CASSIGASGRNTDTQYF
TRBV10-3	14	TRBJ2-5	NA	NA	TGTGCCATCAGCTCAGGGGAAATGGACGAGACCCAGTACTTC	CAISSGEMDETQYF
TRBV7-2	13	TRBJ2-5	NA	once	TGTGCCAGCAGCTTACTGGCCCAAGAGACCCAGTACTTC	CASSLLAQETQYF
TRBV5-6	14	TRBJ2-2	TRBD2	NA	TGTGCCAGCCGCCGGACTAGCGGGAGCAGGGAGCTGTTTTTT	CASRRTSGSRELFF
TRBV19	14	TRBJ2-7	NA	NA	TGTGCCAGTAAGGAGGGAGTCGGCTCCTACGAGCAGTACTTC	CASKEGVGSYEQYF
TRBV7-2	15	TRBJ1-2	TRBD1	NA	TGTGCCAGCAGCCCTCGACAGGGACAAAACTATGGCTACACCTTC	CASSPRQGQNYGYTF
TRBV30	14	TRBJ1-3	NA	NA	TGTGCCTGGAGAGGAGGGAGCTCTGGAAACACCATATATTTT	CAWRGGSSGNTIYF
TRBV5-6	16	TRBJ1-2	TRBD1	NA	TGTGCCAGCAACGACGGGACAGGGGTTTTGGGGTATGGCTACACCTTC	CASNDGTGVLGYGYTF
TRBV18	14	TRBJ2-1	TRBD1	NA	TGTGCCAGCTCACCAACAACAGGGGGCAATGAGCAGTTCTTC	CASSPTTGGNEQFF
TRBV27	15	TRBJ1-6	NA	NA	TGTGCCAGCAGCCCACAGGGAGAATATAATTCACCCCTCCACTTT	CASSPQGEYNSPLHF
TRBV19	17	TRBJ2-2	NA	NA	TGTGCCAGTAGGCTGTCAGGGCAGTATGCTCGGACCGGGGAGCTGTTTTTT	CASRLSGQYARTGELFF
TRBV12-3/TRBV12-4	13	TRBJ1-1	NA	few	TGTGCCAGCAGCACCAACTTGAACACTGAAGCTTTCTTT	CASSTNLNTEAFF
TRBV12-3/TRBV12-4	13	TRBJ1-2	NA	NA	TGTGCCAGCAGGGAGGGGGGGTTGAATGGCTACACCTTC	CASREGGLNGYTF
TRBV7-9	12	TRBJ2-5	NA	NA	TGTGCCAGCTCGGAGGTCCAAGAGACCCAGTACTTC	CASSEVQETQYF